A selection of T cell receptor beta chains follows, all from one sample in a study of shared clonotypes between healthy human individuals. Profiling relied on immunoSEQ multiplex PCR, and the TCRdb table lists in-frame clones only, not all of them. The sample yields about 490,000 clones, less than 80% seen once. The sample was PBMCs. The receptors shown here come from a woman aged 40 to 49 in good health. Some clones in this sample may be carry-over from other donors' samples. Both conserved end residues are part of each CDR3. D genes are given only for firm matches. Clone size, where shown, is once, few, many, or a class for clones that have expanded.

size	J	D	V	DNA	CDR3
-	TRBJ2-7	TRBD2	TRBV7-9	TGTGCCAGCACCGGACTAGCGGGGCCCTACGAGCAGTACTTC	CASTGLAGPYEQYF
once	TRBJ2-3	TRBD2	TRBV10-1	TGCGCCAGCAGTCCATTAGCGGGTACCACAGATACGCAGTATTTT	CASSPLAGTTDTQYF
-	TRBJ2-3	TRBD2	TRBV5-1	TGCGCCAGCAGCTTAGTAGGTGCGGGGGGGAACACAGATACGCAGTATTTT	CASSLVGAGGNTDTQYF
-	TRBJ1-2	-	TRBV21-1	TGTGCCAGCAGCAAAGAGCAGTTTGGCTACACCTTC	CASSKEQFGYTF
-	TRBJ1-4	-	TRBV2	TGTGCCAGCAGCCGACTTAATGAAAAACTGTTTTTT	CASSRLNEKLFF
-	TRBJ2-7	-	TRBV11-3	TGTGCCAGCAGCTTTGCGGGTTTAGGCTACGAGCAGTACTTC	CASSFAGLGYEQYF
-	TRBJ2-2	TRBD1	TRBV9	TGTGCCAGCAGCGTCCGGACAGGCGGCACCGGGGAGCTGTTTTTT	CASSVRTGGTGELFF
once	TRBJ1-1	-	TRBV2	TGTGCCAGCAGCCACAATTTCTTT	CASSHNFF
-	TRBJ2-7	-	TRBV10-2	TGCGCCAGCAGTGAGGCCCTGGGGTGGGCGGGAACCTACGAGCAGTACTTC	CASSEALGWAGTYEQYF
once	TRBJ1-1	TRBD1	TRBV29-1	TGCAGCGTACGGACAGGGCAACTTTTCACTGAAGCTTTCTTT	CSVRTGQLFTEAFF
-	TRBJ1-2	-	TRBV9	TGTGCCAGCAGGCAAGGACAGTTTAACTATGGCTACACCTTC	CASRQGQFNYGYTF
-	TRBJ2-1	-	TRBV12-5	TGTGCTAGTAGATCCTACAATGAGCAGTTCTTC	CASRSYNEQFF
few	TRBJ1-6	-	TRBV7-2	TGTGCCAGCAGCTTAGCGCAGGATTCACCCCTCCACTTT	CASSLAQDSPLHF
-	TRBJ2-2	-	TRBV7-7	TGTGCCAGCAGCTTAGCTGACACCGGGGAGCTGTTTTTT	CASSLADTGELFF
-	TRBJ1-5	-	TRBV28	TGTGCCAGCAGTCCGGCACAGGTAGGGTATCAGCCCCAGCATTTT	CASSPAQVGYQPQHF
few	TRBJ1-1	-	TRBV6-1	TGTGCCAGCAGTGAATTAGGCAGGGTAGGTGGAGCTTTCTTT	CASSELGRVGGAFF
many	TRBJ1-1	TRBD1	TRBV27	TGTGCCAGCAGTTGGGACAGCCCTGAGGGTGAAGCTTTCTTT	CASSWDSPEGEAFF
-	TRBJ1-5	-	TRBV7-9	TGTGCCAGCAGCATCGTGACAGTCAATCAGCCCCAGCATTTT	CASSIVTVNQPQHF
-	TRBJ2-5	TRBD2	TRBV19	TGTGCCAGTAGTATGCAAGCGGGAGTTAGTGAGCAGTACTTC	CASSMQAGVSEQYF
-	TRBJ2-1	-	TRBV5-8	TGTGCCAGCAGCTTGAACCGGGTACAGCAGTTCTTC	CASSLNRVQQFF
-	TRBJ2-7	-	TRBV20-1	TGCAGTGCTAGAGTGGGTTACGAGCAGTACTTC	CSARVGYEQYF
-	TRBJ2-7	-	TRBV10-1	TGCGCCAGCAGCGCGTCCGGGGGCCCCTACGAGCAGTACTTC	CASSASGGPYEQYF
few	TRBJ2-1	-	TRBV11-2	TGTGCCAGCAGCTTATATATGGGGCCGGGACGGCCCTACAATGAGCAGTTCTTC	CASSLYMGPGRPYNEQFF
-	TRBJ2-1	-	TRBV30	TGTGCCTGGAGGGGGGGGACATACAATGAGCAGTTCTTC	CAWRGGTYNEQFF
-	TRBJ2-3	-	TRBV7-2	TGTGCCAGCAGCCACCGCACAGATACGCAGTATTTT	CASSHRTDTQYF
-	TRBJ2-1	-	TRBV18	TGTGCCAGCTCACGCACTCTAAGCTCCTACAATGAGCAGTTCTTC	CASSRTLSSYNEQFF
-	TRBJ2-1	TRBD2	TRBV2	TGTGCCAGCAGTGTTTCTAGCGGGAGGGCCAGTGAGCAGTTCTTC	CASSVSSGRASEQFF
-	TRBJ2-7	-	TRBV11-2	TGTGCCAGCAGCTTAGACAGGGTCTACGAGCAGTACTTC	CASSLDRVYEQYF
-	TRBJ1-3	-	TRBV5-1	TGCGCCAGCAGCGAGGGAAACACCATATATTTT	CASSEGNTIYF
-	TRBJ2-5	TRBD2	TRBV5-1	TGCGCCAGCAGCCCTGGGACTAGCGGGAGAAGAGAGACCCAGTACTTC	CASSPGTSGRRETQYF
-	TRBJ2-7	TRBD2	TRBV7-2	TGTGCCAGCAGCTTAGTCCTAGCGGGGACCTACGAGCAGTACTTC	CASSLVLAGTYEQYF